The 2 T cell receptor beta chains presented below share a single source sample, sequenced in a study of persistence of HIV-infected CD4 T cells. The libraries were made with immunoSEQ version 4 in survey mode. The protocol was immunoSEQ multiplex PCR, while the TCRdb copy is restricted to in-frame clones and leaves out a portion. The table records about 36,000 clones, more than 75% of them present only once. The antigens these receptors bind are not known. Cells were stimulated with overlapping HIV-1 Gag 15-mer peptides. CD40L-negative CD69-negative CD45RO-high memory CD4+ T cells were sorted as populations depleted of antigen-responding cells. Sequencing was performed on cultured CD4+ T cells from PBMCs, taken from a patient who received antiretroviral therapy. The receptor source for this set is an adult with HIV. The donor label of this sample is uncertain.

The chain couples TRBV20-1 to TRBJ1-2; the D is unclear. The CDR3 sequence is 10 residues long. Per germline, CDR1 DFQATT and CDR2 SNEGSKA (reference sequence). The CDR3 loop is CSESGRGYTF. In DNA form, the CDR3 reads TGCAGCGAATCGGGGAGGGGCTACACCTTC.

The chain recombines TRBV6-5 with TRBJ2-3; D possibly corresponds to TRBD2 (6 bases). Germline V gene lookup returns CDR1 MNHEY and CDR2 SVGAGI. With 0 bases removed from V and 4 bases from J, the gap between germline ends came to 8 bases. The CDR3 sequence is 14 residues long. CDR3 sequence (DNA): TGTGCCAGCAGTTACTCGGGGGGATCAGATACGCAGTATTTT. Encoded protein: CASSYSGGSDTQYF.